One and the same sample provided the 18 T cell receptor beta chains below, sequenced in a study of cytomegalovirus exposure and HLA in healthy donors. The study ran its PCR with 60 Vbeta and 13 Jbeta primers. Profiling relied on immunoSEQ multiplex PCR, and the TCRdb table lists in-frame clones only, not all of them. The profile shows 200,000 to 250,000 clones, 85% of them singletons. The sequenced sample was PBMCs. These receptors originate from a human donor in good health.

V is TRBV10-3 and J is TRBJ2-7, with 10 bases matching TRBD2. The CDR3 runs 15 residues. V gave up 5 bases and J gave up 5 bases; unmatched junction bases: 9. Germline V CDR1 and CDR2: ENHRY, SYGVKD. The CDR3 sequence is CAISPKAGGRDEQYF. CDR3 coding DNA: TGTGCCATCAGTCCGAAAGCGGGAGGGCGGGACGAGCAGTACTTC.

The chain has TRBV5-1 and TRBJ2-1; 13 bases match TRBD2. Germline loops: CDR1 SGHRS, CDR2 YFSETQ. V lost 0 bases to trimming and J lost 8 bases; unmatched junction nucleotides: 5. This CDR3 is 16 amino acids long. The CDR3: CASSLVRTSGSDEQFF. CDR3 DNA sequence: TGCGCCAGCAGCTTGGTTCGGACTAGCGGGAGTGATGAGCAGTTCTTC.

The J gene is TRBJ2-3, the V gene TRBV9, with 8 bases fitting TRBD2. The trim removed 0 bases at V and 2 bases at J, leaving 8 bases unmatched. Per the germline V gene, CDR1 is SGDLS and CDR2 is YYNGEE. CDR3 length equals 17 residues. CDR3 loop: CASSVGLAGGITDTQYF. As DNA, the CDR3 is TGTGCCAGCAGCGTAGGGCTAGCGGGTGGGATCACAGATACGCAGTATTTT.

The chain is built from TRBV5-1 and TRBJ2-7; perhaps TRBD1 as D (5 bases). The CDR3 loop spans 12 amino acids. The germline V and J ends were trimmed by 4 bases and 5 bases, with 10 bases remaining between them. Germline assignment: CDR1 SGHRS and CDR2 YFSETQ. CDR3 nucleotides: TGCGCCAGCAGCACTACAGGCCACGAGCAGTACTTC. Amino acids: CASSTTGHEQYF.

The chain recombines TRBV12-5 with TRBJ2-5; 12 bases fit TRBD1. Gene TRBJ2-7 matches the end of the DNA better, so the J call may be wrong. CDR3 length: 16 residues. Per germline, CDR1 LGHNT and CDR2 FRNRAP. The CDR3 reads CASGKLGQGAPYEQYF. CDR3 coding DNA: TGTGCTAGTGGTAAATTGGGACAGGGGGCCCCCTACGAGCAGTACTTC.

The gene calls are TRBV7-8 and TRBJ1-2; perhaps TRBD1 as D (5 bases). Germline V gives CDR1 SGHVS, CDR2 FQNEAQ. The CDR3 has 16 residues. V was clipped by 1 base and J by 0 bases, with 12 bases between them. DNA of the CDR3: TGTGCCAGCAGCTTAGAAGGGGCAGATCCTAACTATGGCTACACCTTC. Encoded protein: CASSLEGADPNYGYTF.

This chain uses TRBV13 with TRBJ2-2; 13 nucleotides match TRBD2. The trim removed 5 bases at V and 7 bases at J, leaving 10 bases unmatched. The germline gives CDR1 PRHDT, CDR2 FYEKMQ (reference sequence). This CDR3 has 17 residues. The CDR3, as DNA: TGTGCCAGCAGCCCTCCGGGACTAGCGGGAATTATCGGGGAGCTGTTTTTT. The encoded protein is CASSPPGLAGIIGELFF.

For this clone: One end of the junction is discordant with germline, which a read error may explain. V is TRBV7-9 and J is TRBJ2-5, with 9 bases that match TRBD2. Germline CDR1 is SEHNR and CDR2 is FQNEAQ (reference sequence). The CDR3 is 16 residues long. CDR3 nucleotide sequence: TGTTCCAGCAGCACACGCACCCTAGCGGGAAGCGGGACCCAGTACTTC. It yields the protein CSSSTRTLAGSGTQYF.

The chain is built from TRBV7-3 and TRBJ2-7; 9 bases agree with TRBD1. The CDR3 has 14 amino acids. V was clipped by 3 bases and J by 5 bases; unmatched bases: 5. The V gene's germline CDR1 is SGHTA and CDR2 FQGTGA. Here the CDR3 reads CASSLTGGFDEQYF. CDR3 nucleotides: TGTGCCAGCAGCTTGACAGGGGGTTTCGACGAGCAGTACTTC.

V usage is TRBV9 and J usage is TRBJ2-3, with D possibly matching TRBD1 (5 bases). The V gene's germline CDR1 is SGDLS and CDR2 YYNGEE. The germline V and J ends were trimmed by 5 bases and 3 bases, with 13 bases remaining between them. This CDR3 spans 14 amino acids. CDR3 sequence reads: CASRSGAGTDTQYF. For the CDR3, the DNA is TGTGCCAGCAGGAGTGGGGCAGGGACAGATACGCAGTATTTT.

In this sample, this clone turned up a few times. V usage is TRBV19 and J usage is TRBJ2-1; 8 nucleotides align to TRBD2. This CDR3 contains 15 residues. CDR1 and CDR2 from the germline V gene are LNHDA and SQIVND (reference sequence). V was clipped by 0 bases and J by 8 bases; unmatched bases: 6. CDR3 bases: TGTGCCAGTAGTATAGATATCGGGAGGGAGGATGAGCAGTTCTTC. Translating gives CASSIDIGREDEQFF.

V usage is TRBV18 and J usage is TRBJ2-2, with 7 bases lining up with TRBD2. J lost 4 bases, V lost 0 bases, and 8 bases had no gene match. The CDR3 length is 17 residues. Germline V lookup: CDR1 KGHSH, CDR2 LQKENI. In DNA, the CDR3 is TGTGCCAGCTCACCACCCTCTCCTAGCGGTTTCACCGGGGAGCTGTTTTTT. It encodes CASSPPSPSGFTGELFF.

The chain is built from TRBV7-9 and TRBJ2-1; TRBD1 agrees at 8 bases. The length of the CDR3 is 16 residues. Per germline, CDR1 SEHNR and CDR2 FQNEAQ (reference sequence). Trimming cost V 4 bases and J 0 bases; bases outside gene matches: 5. The DNA of the CDR3 is TGTGCCAGCAGCTCCACAGGGGGGATCTCCTACAATGAGCAGTTCTTC. This encodes CASSSTGGISYNEQFF.

The rearrangement uses TRBV11-1 and TRBJ1-2; unclear D gene. CDR1 is SGHAT and CDR2 is FQDESV in the germline V gene (reference sequence). The CDR3 has 16 residues. The ends were cut back, 2 bases at V and 8 bases at J, with 21 bases in the middle. The DNA of the CDR3 is TGTGCCAGCAGCTTAATTATAGGCAGACAACCGGGAGGCTACACCTTC. Translation gives CASSLIIGRQPGGYTF.

This clone was found once. This rearrangement joins TRBV7-8 to TRBJ2-5; TRBD1 is a possible D gene (5 bases). V was pared by 3 bases and J by 2 bases, with 10 bases between. The germline V gene encodes CDR1 SGHVS and CDR2 FQNEAQ. This CDR3 contains 14 residues. This chain's CDR3 is CASSFGASQETQYF. In DNA form, the CDR3 reads TGTGCCAGCAGCTTTGGGGCCTCACAAGAGACCCAGTACTTC.

The chain is built from TRBV15 and TRBJ2-7, with 10 bases identical to TRBD2. CDR3 size: 18 residues. Per the germline V gene, CDR1 is LNHNV and CDR2 is YYDKDF (reference sequence). With 1 base clipped from V and 4 bases from J, the junction kept 13 bases outside the gene matches. The CDR3 is CATSRALTISGRRYEQYF. The CDR3 DNA sequence: TGTGCCACCAGCAGAGCCCTGACGATTAGCGGGAGGAGGTACGAGCAGTACTTC.

The chain combines TRBV21-1 with TRBJ2-3; the table gives TRBD1 as D, unverified against the DNA. TRBV21-1 is annotated as a pseudogene. The CDR3 has 21 amino acids. CDR3 coding DNA: TGTGCCAGCAGCAAGCCTCCTATCGACTCACCTGGGACAGGGATAACAGATACGCAGTATTTT. Amino acids: CASSKPPIDSPGTGITDTQYF.

Only one count was recorded for this clone. The chain uses TRBV5-1 and TRBJ2-3; the D gene is possibly TRBD2 (6 bases). The V gene's germline CDR1 is SGHRS and CDR2 YFSETQ. V was trimmed by 2 bases and J by 2 bases, leaving 21 bases between them. This CDR3 region has 18 residues. For the CDR3, the DNA is TGCGCCAGCAGCTTTACGGGAGAGCCCCCTCTTTACACAGATACGCAGTATTTT. It translates to CASSFTGEPPLYTDTQYF.